A single sample is the source of the 27 T cell receptor beta chains below, sequenced in a study of immune characterization of retroperitoneal liposarcoma. TCRdb ran MiXCR on the PCR reads and lists one entry per CDR3 protein. Among 6,500 to 7,500 distinct CDR3 sequences listed, about 29% were seen once. The specimen sequenced was tumor tissue. All receptors come from a female donor with retroperitoneal liposarcoma.

This clonotype is medium-sized (0.01 to 0.1%) within its sample. The rearrangement links TRBV6-1 to TRBJ2-2, with D maybe TRBD1 (5 bases). This CDR3 is built from 15 residues. V dropped 2 bases and J dropped 3 bases, with 10 bases sitting between them. Germline values: CDR1 MNHNS, CDR2 SASEGT. The CDR3: CASSELRQHTGELFF. The DNA of the CDR3 is TGTGCCAGCAGTGAATTGCGACAGCACACCGGGGAGCTGTTTTTT.

By share, this clonotype counts as medium-sized. The rearrangement joins TRBV7-9 to TRBJ2-1; 9 bases are shared with TRBD2. The CDR3 consists of 15 residues. The germline CDR1 and CDR2 sequences are SEHNR and FQNEAQ (reference sequence). V trimming: 1 base; J trimming: 7 bases; junction bases outside the gene matches: 5. This CDR3 reads CASSLVWREGNEQFF. The CDR3 region has the DNA TGTGCCAGCAGCTTAGTATGGCGGGAGGGGAATGAGCAGTTCTTC.

This clonotype was counted at least ten times. The V and J genes are TRBV6-1 and TRBJ2-7; D is unclear. Between the trimmed V and J ends, which lost 2 bases and 0 bases, there was a span of 11 bases. The CDR3 has 15 amino acids. Germline loops: CDR1 MNHNS, CDR2 SASEGT. CDR3 in DNA: TGTGCCAGCAGTGAATACTACGTTCCCTCCTACGAGCAGTACTTC. Translated, it gives CASSEYYVPSYEQYF.

Details on this clonotype: Being one base from a much bigger clone, this may be a read error. The chain recombines TRBV7-2 with TRBJ2-1; 13 bases are a match to TRBD2. The CDR3 is 19 residues long. CDR1 and CDR2 (germline): SGHTA, FQGNSA. V shed 2 bases and J 13 bases; nucleotides not matched to a gene: 20. The chain's CDR3 is CASSLRGTSGMHSQETQFF. Here the CDR3 DNA reads TGTGCCAGCAGCTTAAGGGGGACTAGCGGGATGCACTCTCAAGAGACCCAGTTCTTC.

This clonotype was seen a few times. V and J are TRBV12-3 or TRBV12-4 and TRBJ1-6, with unresolved D. CDR3 size: 12 residues. The germline V and J ends were trimmed by 8 bases and 6 bases, with 8 bases remaining between them. CDR3: CASGIGNSPLHF. The CDR3 nucleotides read TGTGCCAGCGGAATCGGTAATTCACCCCTCCACTTT.

This clonotype was found a few times. This may stem from a read error, because a much larger clone lies one nucleotide away. The chain joins TRBV6-1 to TRBJ2-1; 7 bases map to TRBD1. This CDR3 comprises 14 residues. CDR1 and CDR2 from the germline V gene are MNHNS and SASEGT. The junction had 12 bases not matched to a gene; V was cut back by 6 bases and J by 10 bases. This CDR3 is CASRPTRQGYEQFF. The CDR3, as DNA: TGTGCCAGCAGACCTACTAGACAGGGATACGAGCAGTTCTTC.

This clonotype was recorded many times. The CDR3 loop is CASSRDSSSYNEQYF. Here the CDR3 DNA reads TGTGCCAGCAGTCGGGACTCCAGCTCCTACAATGAGCAGTACTTC. This rearrangement joins TRBV12-3 or TRBV12-4 to TRBJ2-1, with TRBD2 as a possible D gene (6 bases). The J call could be wrong; TRBJ2-7 is a better fit for the DNA end. The CDR3 is made up of 15 amino acids.

This clonotype occurred a few times. A much larger clone lies a single base off, so this may be a read error. The chain couples TRBV11-1 to TRBJ2-1; D unresolved. CDR1 is SGHAT, CDR2 FQDESV, per germline (reference sequence). This CDR3 is built from 15 residues. V shed 5 bases and J shed 10 bases, with 21 bases lying between them. CDR3 loop: CASSHPRRTSYEQFF. DNA of the CDR3: TGTGCCAGCAGCCACCCTCGGCGGACCTCCTACGAGCAGTTCTTC.

Ten or more counts support this clonotype. CDR3 sequence (DNA): TGTGCCAGCCGTGGGATGGCGGGAGGGAGATACAATGAGCAGTTCTTC. It encodes CASRGMAGGRYNEQFF. The rearrangement joins TRBV6-1 to TRBJ2-1; 9 bases agree with TRBD2. Germline trimming cut 8 bases from V and 4 bases from J; bases unmatched to any gene: 12. The CDR3 totals 16 residues. In germline, CDR1 is MNHNS, CDR2 SASEGT.

This clonotype appeared many times. J is TRBJ2-4 and V is TRBV7-6; D possibly corresponds to TRBD2 (5 bases). The CDR3 is made up of 13 amino acids. CDR1 and CDR2 (germline): SGHVS, FNYEAQ. V lost 5 bases and J 8 bases, leaving 13 bases between the germline ends. The CDR3 protein is CASSRTNGDIQYF. The CDR3 DNA is TGTGCCAGCAGCCGGACCAACGGGGACATTCAGTACTTC.

This clonotype was detected ten times or more. V usage is TRBV3-1 and J usage is TRBJ2-3; the match to TRBD2 covers 14 bases. Germline loops: CDR1 LGHDT, CDR2 YNNKEL (reference sequence). The CDR3 is made up of 16 amino acids. V shed 4 bases and J 8 bases; nucleotides not matched to a gene: 8. The CDR3 region is CASSPSGTSGSLTQYF. The CDR3 coding sequence is TGTGCCAGCAGCCCGAGTGGGACTAGCGGGAGCCTTACGCAGTATTTT.

In regard to this clonotype: A read error is possible here, since a much larger clone lies one base away. The chain joins TRBV6-1 to TRBJ2-4; no clear D gene. The J call may be in error: the DNA end matches TRBJ2-5 better. Germline values: CDR1 MNHNS, CDR2 SASEGT. The CDR3 contains 12 residues. CDR3 region: CASSDSQETQYF. In nucleotides, the CDR3 is TGTGCCAGCAGTGACAGCCAAGAGACCCAGTACTTC.

Many counts were recorded for this clonotype. The genes are TRBV6-1 and TRBJ2-1, with D perhaps TRBD1 (6 bases). Trimming removed 7 bases from V and 10 bases from J, with 17 bases in between. The CDR3 runs 13 residues. The germline V gene encodes CDR1 MNHNS and CDR2 SASEGT. This CDR3 is CASNLGGLYEQFF. In DNA, the CDR3 is TGTGCCAGCAACCTAGGGGGTCTCTACGAGCAGTTCTTC.

The chain carries TRBV18 and TRBJ1-2; D not certain. Per germline, CDR1 KGHSH and CDR2 LQKENI. This CDR3 has 16 residues. Trimming shortened V by 6 bases and J by 0 bases, and 17 bases separated the two germline ends. CDR3 in amino acids: CASSPPTGSTNYGYTF. The DNA of the CDR3 is TGTGCCAGCTCCCCTCCTACGGGCAGCACTAACTATGGCTACACCTTC.

By its share, this clonotype is large. V and J are TRBV7-6 and TRBJ2-3; D is perhaps TRBD1 (5 bases). Germline lookup yields CDR1 SGHVS and CDR2 FNYEAQ. There are 16 residues in the CDR3. The V and J ends lost 2 bases and 4 bases respectively, with 16 bases between them. The CDR3 loop is CASSLISQGRADTQYF. The CDR3 bases are TGTGCCAGCAGCTTAATCAGCCAGGGAAGGGCAGATACGCAGTATTTT.

This clonotype is categorized as large. V and J are TRBV12-3 or TRBV12-4 and TRBJ2-2; weak D call: TRBD2 (5 bases). Trimming took off 3 bases at V and 8 bases at J, with 10 bases between the two ends. The CDR3 is made up of 13 amino acids. CDR3 bases: TGTGCCAGCAGTTTGCCGGGATGGGGGGAGCTGTTTTTT. This encodes CASSLPGWGELFF.

The table lists this clonotype with a count of one. The chain is built from TRBV11-2 and TRBJ1-3; D remains ambiguous. Trimming cost V 2 bases and J 0 bases, with 14 bases left between them. The CDR3 totals 17 residues. Germline CDR1 SGHAT, CDR2 FQNNGV. DNA for the CDR3: TGTGCCAGCAGCTTAACCACGGGGTTCCACTCTGGAAACACCATATATTTT. Protein sequence: CASSLTTGFHSGNTIYF.

V usage is TRBV18 and J usage is TRBJ1-1; D ambiguous. CDR1 is KGHSH and CDR2 is LQKENI in the germline V gene. The CDR3 spans 14 residues. V was shortened by 3 bases and J by 7 bases, with 15 bases between the two germline ends. The CDR3 sequence is CASSPPNGLGEAFF. As DNA, the CDR3 is TGTGCCAGCTCACCGCCGAACGGCTTGGGTGAAGCTTTCTTT. The variable domain in full, completed from reference TRBV18 and TRBJ1-1, reads NAGVMQNPRHLVRRRGQEARLRCSPMKGHSHVYWYRQLPEEGLKFMVYLQKENIIDESGMPKERFSAEFPKEGPSILRIQQVVRGDSAAYFCASSPPNGLGEAFFGQGTRLTVV.

This clonotype was observed a few times. The V gene is TRBV24-1, the J gene TRBJ2-1; 7 bases align to TRBD2. The end of the DNA is better explained by TRBJ2-7, so the J call may be wrong. CDR1 is KGHDR, CDR2 SFDVKD, per germline. The CDR3 extends over 17 amino acids. The CDR3 loop reads CATSDSGLSGNFNEQYF. In DNA, the CDR3 is TGTGCCACCAGTGATTCGGGACTATCAGGGAACTTCAATGAGCAGTACTTC.

The V and J genes are TRBV28 and TRBJ2-1; D call uncertain. The closer fit of TRBJ2-5 to the DNA end suggests the J call may be wrong. CDR3 length equals 16 residues. Per the germline V gene, CDR1 is MDHEN and CDR2 is SYDVKM. The CDR3 coding sequence is TGTGCCAGCAGTTTTGAGTCAGAATCAACCCAAGAGACCCAGTACTTC. Translation gives CASSFESESTQETQYF.

This clonotype was counted ten times or more. The chain carries TRBV5-4 and TRBJ1-6, with a tentative D call TRBD1 (6 bases). CDR1 SGHNT and CDR2 YYREEE come from the germline V gene (reference sequence). V was pared by 7 bases and J by 5 bases, with 16 bases between. This CDR3 comprises 15 residues. The CDR3 DNA reads as TGTGCCAGCGCCCGATCGGCAGGGGATAATTCACCCCTCCACTTT. Amino acid sequence: CASARSAGDNSPLHF.

The chain carries TRBV7-2 and TRBJ2-7; tentatively, D is TRBD1 (5 bases). The CDR3 is 15 amino acids. V dropped 2 bases and J dropped 5 bases, with 16 bases sitting between them. The germline CDR1 and CDR2 sequences are SGHTA and FQGNSA. CDR3 sequence (DNA): TGTGCCAGCAGCTTAATGCAGGGTCGGAAGAACGAGCAGTACTTC. Amino acids: CASSLMQGRKNEQYF.

This clonotype has just a few counts. The chain employs TRBV6-1 and TRBJ2-5, with TRBD1 identical over 8 bases. TRBJ2-1 explains the end of the DNA better; the J call may be wrong. Germline CDR1 MNHNS, CDR2 SASEGT. This CDR3 is built from 14 residues. CDR3 bases: TGTGCCAGCAGTTTACAGGGGGAAGAAGAGACCCAGTTCTTC. This translates into CASSLQGEEETQFF.

On this clonotype itself: This could be a read error, since a much larger clone is one nucleotide away. This chain joins TRBV5-1 and TRBJ2-5; D might be TRBD2 (6 bases). CDR3 size: 15 residues. V lost 0 bases to trimming and J lost 11 bases, with 20 bases between them. Germline CDR1 and CDR2: SGHRS and YFSETQ. The CDR3 DNA reads as TGCGCCAGCAGCTTGGGAACTAGCCCCAACAATGAGCAGTACTTC. This gives the protein CASSLGTSPNNEQYF.

The J gene is TRBJ2-1, the V gene TRBV6-5; D perhaps matches TRBD1 (6 bases). The CDR3 is made up of 13 amino acids. Deletions cut 6 bases from V and 10 bases from J, with 16 bases between. Germline CDR1 reads MNHEY; CDR2 reads SVGAGI. The CDR3 bases are TGTGCCAGCAGGTCCGGGACACGCTCCGAGCAGTTCTTC. As protein: CASRSGTRSEQFF.

In this sample, this clonotype is medium-sized. V is TRBV7-3 and J is TRBJ2-2, with TRBD1 matching 8 bases. With V trimmed by 5 bases and J by 5 bases, 7 bases remained unmatched. This CDR3 spans 15 amino acids. Germline CDR1 and CDR2: SGHTA and FQGTGA. CDR3 loop: CASSPPGTGTGELFF. CDR3 DNA sequence: TGTGCCAGCAGCCCCCCCGGGACAGGAACCGGGGAGCTGTTTTTT.

The chain employs TRBV6-1 and TRBJ2-2, with 7 positions matching TRBD1. Germline CDR1 reads MNHNS; CDR2 reads SASEGT. V trimming: 1 base; J trimming: 6 bases; junction bases outside the gene matches: 8. The CDR3 runs to 16 residues. In DNA, the CDR3 is TGTGCCAGCAGTGAAGTGAGGGGGCTCGGGGCCGGGGAGCTGTTTTTT. It specifies CASSEVRGLGAGELFF.